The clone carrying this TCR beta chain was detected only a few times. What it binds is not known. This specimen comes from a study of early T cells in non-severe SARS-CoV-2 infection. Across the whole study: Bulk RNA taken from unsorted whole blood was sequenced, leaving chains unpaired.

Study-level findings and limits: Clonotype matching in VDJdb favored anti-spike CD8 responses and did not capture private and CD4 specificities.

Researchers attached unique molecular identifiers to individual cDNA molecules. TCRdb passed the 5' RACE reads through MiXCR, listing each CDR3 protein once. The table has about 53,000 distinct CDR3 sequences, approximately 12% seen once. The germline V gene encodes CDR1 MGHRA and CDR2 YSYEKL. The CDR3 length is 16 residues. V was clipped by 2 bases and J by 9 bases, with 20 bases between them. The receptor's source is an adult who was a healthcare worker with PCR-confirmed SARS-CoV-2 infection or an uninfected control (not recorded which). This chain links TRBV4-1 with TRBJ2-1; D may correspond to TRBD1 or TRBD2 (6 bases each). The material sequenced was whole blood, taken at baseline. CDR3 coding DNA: TGCGCCAGCAGCCAACCCGGGAGCACTAGCAGGGGTGAGCAGTTCTTC. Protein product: CASSQPGSTSRGEQFF.